Described below is a single TCR beta chain sequence and its context. CDR1 SGHRS and CDR2 YFSETQ come from the germline V gene. V shed 6 bases, J shed 1 base, and the junction held 6 bases outside the gene matches. The CDR3 runs 14 residues. The sample belongs to a study of blood T cell repertoires in COVID-19. Across the study: COVID-19 samples from acute and convalescent phases originated in the United States, Italy and Spain. Sources were T cells, B-cell-depleted T cells, or PBMCs; the material itself was cDNA or gDNA.

Authors' analysis steps: Estimates of nucleated cell counts were drawn from the amplification of reference gene primers. Data came from immunoSEQ multiplex PCR; TCRdb stores just in-frame clones and leaves some out. V, J and clone size derive from that table, while D and trimming were established from the DNA sequence. Altogether 70,000 to 95,000 clones are present, about 90% being singletons, with the ten largest covering 3% to 4%. This chain links TRBV5-1 with TRBJ2-5, with 7 bases fitting TRBD1. Sequencing used peripheral blood. This TCR was sampled from a woman aged 50 to 60 in a cohort sampled during active COVID-19. CDR3 sequence (DNA): TGCGCCAGCAACAACAGGGGCCCCCAAGAGACCCAGTACTTC. It is translated as CASNNRGPQETQYF.